This TCR beta chain was retrieved from a study of CD8 T cells in Susac syndrome. Study-level information: Blood was drawn from Susac syndrome patients while they were therapy-naive, on corticosteroids, or on intravenous immunoglobulin alone. General study results and limits: Clonal expansion was absent from the CD4+ T cell repertoires in Susac syndrome.

The germline V gene has CDR1 DFQATT and CDR2 SNEGSKA (reference sequence). The CDR3 is made up of 14 amino acids. The V and J ends lost 5 bases and 6 bases respectively, with 16 bases between them. For this clonotype: Its target is unknown.

Sequencing targeted TCR beta in blood CD8+ and CD4+ T cells. RNA was extracted with the RNeasy kit, and a quantity of roughly 0.45 to 1 ug was reverse transcribed using random hexamers. immunoSEQ multiplex PCR amplified TCR beta CDR3 across 54 Vbeta, 13 Jbeta. From the immunoSEQ multiplex PCR reads, TCRdb called clonotypes with MiXCR, one entry per CDR3 protein. Among roughly 150,000 distinct CDR3 sequences listed, nearly 97% were seen once. The material sequenced was CD4+ T cells from PBMCs. The receptor's source is a human donor with Susac syndrome. The chain has TRBV20-1 and TRBJ2-2; tentatively, D is TRBD1 or TRBD2 (6 bases each). The CDR3 nucleotides are TGCAGTGCTCTCGACAGGAGGGGTGCCGGGGAGCTGTTTTTT. Translation gives CSALDRRGAGELFF.